This is a list of T cell receptor beta chains from one sample in a study of blood T cell repertoires in COVID-19. Measured with immunoSEQ multiplex PCR; TCRdb has only the in-frame clones, and not every one. The top ten clones hold roughly 8% of a sample with approximately 170,000 clones, 80% to 90% of them seen once. The sample consisted of PBMCs or T cells enriched from blood (not recorded which). The receptors were gathered from a woman aged 45-65 years who had recovered from COVID-19. The CDR3 runs from the conserved cysteine through the conserved F or W. The D gene is left open where the match is weak. The size field is filled for only some rows; it gives once, few, many or a size class.

v_call	clone_size	d_call	j_call	cdr3_aa	cdr3_nt
TRBV4-3	once	NA	TRBJ1-4	CASSYGGTTNEKLFF	TGCGCCAGCAGCTACGGAGGCACAACTAATGAAAAACTGTTTTTT
TRBV9	few	NA	TRBJ1-6	CASSTQDKYNSPLHF	TGTGCCAGCAGCACTCAGGACAAATATAATTCACCCCTCCACTTT
TRBV24-1	NA	NA	TRBJ2-1	CATSPSPYNEQFF	TGTGCCACCAGCCCCAGTCCCTACAATGAGCAGTTCTTC
TRBV19	NA	NA	TRBJ1-6	CASKTAGVNSPLHF	TGTGCCAGCAAGACAGCTGGAGTTAATTCACCCCTCCACTTT
TRBV3-1/TRBV3-2	NA	TRBD1	TRBJ1-5	CASSQDQGGNQPQHF	TGTGCCAGCAGCCAAGACCAGGGGGGCAATCAGCCCCAGCATTTT
TRBV28	few	TRBD2	TRBJ2-1	CASSPPFSGRGEQFF	TGTGCCAGCAGTCCCCCCTTTAGCGGGAGGGGTGAGCAGTTCTTC
TRBV19	once	NA	TRBJ1-6	CASSIVNSPLHF	TGTGCCAGTAGTATCGTGAATTCACCCCTCCACTTT
TRBV2	NA	NA	TRBJ1-1	CASRGLGGTEAFF	TGTGCCAGCAGGGGGTTGGGGGGCACTGAAGCTTTCTTT
TRBV28	NA	NA	TRBJ1-5	CASMGAAERQPQHF	TGTGCCAGCATGGGGGCGGCGGAGAGGCAGCCCCAGCATTTT
TRBV28	NA	NA	TRBJ1-2	CASRGGNEGGYTF	TGTGCCAGCCGGGGGGGGAACGAAGGAGGCTACACCTTC
TRBV5-4	once	NA	TRBJ2-7	CASSLDRRYEQYF	TGTGCCAGCAGCTTGGACAGAAGGTACGAGCAGTACTTC
TRBV11-2	NA	NA	TRBJ2-1	CASSLRGAYLSYNEQFF	TGTGCCAGCAGCCTACGGGGGGCCTACTTGTCCTACAATGAGCAGTTCTTC
TRBV6-6	NA	NA	TRBJ2-6	CASSRQGGTGANVLTF	TGTGCCAGCAGTCGACAGGGAGGGACTGGGGCCAACGTCCTGACTTTC
TRBV7-3	NA	NA	TRBJ1-6	CASSLDTDNSPLHF	TGTGCCAGCAGCTTGGACACGGATAATTCACCCCTCCACTTT
TRBV19	NA	TRBD2	TRBJ2-7	CASSVAGGGSYEQYF	TGTGCCAGTAGTGTAGCGGGTGGAGGCTCCTACGAGCAGTACTTC
TRBV4-1	NA	TRBD1	TRBJ2-3	CASSPQGAGSTDTQYF	TGCGCCAGCAGCCCCCAGGGGGCAGGGTCAACAGATACGCAGTATTTT
TRBV18	NA	NA	TRBJ2-3	CASSPLSFSGSSADTQYF	TGTGCCAGCTCACCACTGTCGTTTAGTGGGAGTAGCGCAGATACGCAGTATTTT
TRBV7-9	NA	NA	TRBJ1-2	CASSFPGGIGGYTF	TGTGCCAGCAGCTTTCCCGGGGGTATTGGAGGCTACACCTTC
TRBV6-5	NA	NA	TRBJ1-2	CASDLDLRQSGYTF	TGTGCCAGCGACCTAGATCTGAGGCAGAGTGGCTACACCTTC
TRBV12-3/TRBV12-4	NA	NA	TRBJ2-3	CASEGSRTDTQYF	TGTGCCAGCGAGGGCAGTCGCACAGATACGCAGTATTTT
TRBV28	NA	TRBD1	TRBJ2-7	CASSSAGTEDYEQYF	TGTGCCAGCAGTTCGGCCGGGACAGAAGACTACGAGCAGTACTTC
TRBV3-1/TRBV3-2	NA	TRBD2	TRBJ2-6	CASSQVSGRPGANVLTF	TGTGCCAGCAGCCAAGTTAGCGGGCGTCCCGGGGCCAACGTCCTGACTTTC
TRBV7-2	NA	NA	TRBJ2-6	CASSPAGRGGSGANVLTF	TGTGCCAGCAGCCCGGCGGGCCGGGGAGGCTCTGGGGCCAACGTCCTGACTTTC
TRBV5-1	NA	TRBD1	TRBJ1-1	CASSVQGTYTEAFF	TGCGCCAGCAGCGTACAGGGGACTTACACTGAAGCTTTCTTT
TRBV27	NA	NA	TRBJ2-2	CASSLGAVLSTGELFF	TGTGCCAGCAGTTTAGGAGCGGTTCTAAGCACCGGGGAGCTGTTTTTT
TRBV4-3	NA	NA	TRBJ1-4	CASSLGQTATNEKLFF	TGCGCCAGCAGCCTCGGACAGACTGCAACTAATGAAAAACTGTTTTTT
TRBV28	few	NA	TRBJ1-6	CASSPTGYNSPLHF	TGTGCCAGCAGTCCCACAGGATACAATTCACCCCTCCACTTT
TRBV13	NA	NA	TRBJ1-3	CASSFGTGIFGNTIYF	TGTGCCAGCAGCTTCGGAACAGGGATTTTTGGAAACACCATATATTTT
TRBV11-3	NA	TRBD1	TRBJ1-2	CASSPGTDYGYTF	TGTGCCAGCAGCCCGGGGACAGACTATGGCTACACCTTC
TRBV29-1	NA	TRBD1	TRBJ1-1	CSVEQGANTEAFF	TGCAGCGTTGAACAGGGGGCGAACACTGAAGCTTTCTTT
TRBV7-9	NA	TRBD1	TRBJ2-1	CASSLDLGQNNEQFF	TGTGCCAGCAGCTTAGACTTGGGACAGAACAATGAGCAGTTCTTC
TRBV6-5	NA	NA	TRBJ1-5	CASSKTGAGQPQHF	TGTGCCAGCAGTAAAACGGGTGCGGGTCAGCCCCAGCATTTT
TRBV4-3	NA	TRBD1	TRBJ1-6	CASSQRGSGTGGSPLHF	TGCGCCAGCAGCCAAAGGGGGTCCGGGACAGGGGGCTCACCCCTCCACTTT
TRBV21-1	NA	NA	TRBJ2-7	CASSKKSGYEQYF	TGTGCCAGCAGCAAAAAAAGCGGCTACGAGCAGTACTTC
TRBV11-3	many	NA	TRBJ1-2	CASSLEGAGHYTF	TGTGCCAGCAGCTTAGAGGGTGCAGGGCACTACACCTTC
TRBV29-1	NA	TRBD1	TRBJ2-5	CSVEGQGFPYF	TGCAGCGTTGAAGGACAGGGGTTTCCGTACTTC
TRBV6-5	NA	NA	TRBJ1-1	CASTRQRVNTEAFF	TGTGCCAGCACCCGCCAGCGGGTGAACACTGAAGCTTTCTTT
TRBV28	NA	TRBD1	TRBJ1-2	CASRTGRGGYTF	TGTGCCAGCAGGACAGGGCGAGGGGGCTACACCTTC
TRBV2	NA	TRBD1	TRBJ2-1	CASSGTSRTGNEQFF	TGTGCCAGCAGTGGGACGTCGCGGACAGGGAATGAGCAGTTCTTC
TRBV28	NA	NA	TRBJ1-2	CATSVLNREDYGYTF	TGTGCCACCTCCGTCCTAAACAGGGAAGACTATGGCTACACCTTC